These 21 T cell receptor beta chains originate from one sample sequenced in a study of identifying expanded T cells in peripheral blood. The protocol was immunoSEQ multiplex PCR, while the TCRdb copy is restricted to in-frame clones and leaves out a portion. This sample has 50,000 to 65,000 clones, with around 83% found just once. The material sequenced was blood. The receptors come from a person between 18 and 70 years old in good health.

CDR3 sequence (DNA): TGTGCCAGCAGCTCCCTAGGGAGGAGTAAAGAGACCCAGTACTTC. This translates into CASSSLGRSKETQYF. The rearrangement links TRBV5-6 to TRBJ2-5; possibly TRBD2 for D (6 bases). Per the germline V gene, CDR1 is SGHDT and CDR2 is YYEEEE. This CDR3 spans 15 amino acids. The germline V and J ends were trimmed by 3 bases and 3 bases, with 15 bases remaining between them. Using reference TRBV5-6 and TRBJ2-5 for the parts outside the CDR3, the full variable domain is DAGVTQSPTHLIKTRGQQVTLRCSPKSGHDTVSWYQQALGQGPQFIFQYYEEEERQRGNFPDRFSGHQFPNYSSELNVNALLLGDSALYLCASSSLGRSKETQYFGPGTRLLVL.

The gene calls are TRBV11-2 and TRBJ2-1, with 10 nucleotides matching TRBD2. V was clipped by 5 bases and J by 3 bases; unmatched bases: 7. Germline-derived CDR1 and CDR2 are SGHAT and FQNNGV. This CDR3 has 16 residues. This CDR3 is CASSDRTSGGYNEQFF. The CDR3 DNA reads TGTGCCAGCAGCGACCGGACTAGCGGAGGCTACAATGAGCAGTTCTTC.

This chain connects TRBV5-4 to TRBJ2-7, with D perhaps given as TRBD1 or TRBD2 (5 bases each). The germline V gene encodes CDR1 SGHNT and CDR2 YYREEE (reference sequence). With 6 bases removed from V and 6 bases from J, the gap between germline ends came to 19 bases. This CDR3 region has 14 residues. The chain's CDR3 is CASTKGSDFSEQYF. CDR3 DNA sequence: TGTGCCAGCACCAAGGGGTCGGACTTCTCCGAGCAGTACTTC.

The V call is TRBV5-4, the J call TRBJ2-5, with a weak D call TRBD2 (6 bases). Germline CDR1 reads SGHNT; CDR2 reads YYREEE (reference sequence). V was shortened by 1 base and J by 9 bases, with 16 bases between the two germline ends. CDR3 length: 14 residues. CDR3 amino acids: CASSLSSAPVAQYF. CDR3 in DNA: TGTGCCAGCAGCTTGTCTAGCGCCCCAGTCGCCCAGTACTTC.

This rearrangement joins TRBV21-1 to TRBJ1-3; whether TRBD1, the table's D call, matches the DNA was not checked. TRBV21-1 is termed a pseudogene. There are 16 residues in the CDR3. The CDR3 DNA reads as TGTGCCAGCAGCAAAGCAGGGGGATTCTCTGGAAACACCATATATTTT. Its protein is CASSKAGGFSGNTIYF.

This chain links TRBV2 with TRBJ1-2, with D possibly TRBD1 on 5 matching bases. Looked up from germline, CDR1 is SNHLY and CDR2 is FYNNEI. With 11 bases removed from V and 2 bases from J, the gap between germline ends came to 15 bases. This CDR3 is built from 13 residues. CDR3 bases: TGTGCCGGTGGGGCAGGGAGGAACTATGGCTACACCTTC. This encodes CAGGAGRNYGYTF.

The CDR3, as DNA: TGCGCCAGCAGCTTAACAAGTAGCACAGATACGCAGTATTTT. Protein sequence: CASSLTSSTDTQYF. The chain recombines TRBV5-1 with TRBJ2-3, with unresolved D. Looked up from germline, CDR1 is SGHRS and CDR2 is YFSETQ. Trimming left V 2 bases short and J 0 bases short, with 7 bases between. The CDR3 has 14 residues.

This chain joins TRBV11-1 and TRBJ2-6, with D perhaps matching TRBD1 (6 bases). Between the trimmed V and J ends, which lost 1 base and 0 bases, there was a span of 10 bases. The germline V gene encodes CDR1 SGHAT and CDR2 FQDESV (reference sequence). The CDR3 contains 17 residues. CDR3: CASSLGVGGSGANVLTF. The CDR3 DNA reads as TGTGCCAGCAGCTTAGGGGTAGGGGGCTCTGGGGCCAACGTCCTGACTTTC.

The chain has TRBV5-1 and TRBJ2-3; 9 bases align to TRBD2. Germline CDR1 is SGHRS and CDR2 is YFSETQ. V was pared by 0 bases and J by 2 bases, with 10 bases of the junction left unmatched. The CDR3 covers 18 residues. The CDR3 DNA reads TGCGCCAGCAGCTTGGTACACGGCGGGGGGGTACCCACAGATACGCAGTATTTT. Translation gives CASSLVHGGGVPTDTQYF.

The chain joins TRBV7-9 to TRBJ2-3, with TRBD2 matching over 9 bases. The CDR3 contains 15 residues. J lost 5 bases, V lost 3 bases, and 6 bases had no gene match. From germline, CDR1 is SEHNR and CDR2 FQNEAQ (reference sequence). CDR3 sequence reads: CASSFTRGGQDTQYF. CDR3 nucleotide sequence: TGTGCCAGCAGCTTCACGCGGGGGGGCCAAGATACGCAGTATTTT.

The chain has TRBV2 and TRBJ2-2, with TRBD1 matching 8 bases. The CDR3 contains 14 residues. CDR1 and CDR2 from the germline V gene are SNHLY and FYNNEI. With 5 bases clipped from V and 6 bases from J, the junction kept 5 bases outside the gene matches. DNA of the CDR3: TGTGCCAGCAGTCTACAGGGGGAGTCCGGGGAGCTGTTTTTT. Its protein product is CASSLQGESGELFF.

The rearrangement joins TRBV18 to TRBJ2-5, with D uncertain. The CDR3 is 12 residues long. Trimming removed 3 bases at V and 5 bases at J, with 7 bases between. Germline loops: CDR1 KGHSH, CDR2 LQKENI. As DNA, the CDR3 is TGTGCCAGCTCACCTTATGACGAGACCCAGTACTTC. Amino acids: CASSPYDETQYF.

CDR3 in DNA: TGTGCCAGCAGTGGGGGACAGTGGGCCTACGAGCAGTACGTC. Translation: CASSGGQWAYEQYV. V usage is TRBV2 and J usage is TRBJ2-7; TRBD1 aligns across 7 bases. Germline CDR1 SNHLY, CDR2 FYNNEI. With 4 bases clipped from V and 2 bases from J, the junction kept 5 bases outside the gene matches. The CDR3 is 14 amino acids.

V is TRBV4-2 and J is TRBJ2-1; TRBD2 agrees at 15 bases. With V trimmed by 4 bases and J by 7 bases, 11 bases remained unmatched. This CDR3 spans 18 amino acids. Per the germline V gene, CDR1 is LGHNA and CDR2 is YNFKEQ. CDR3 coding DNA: TGTGCCAGCAGCCTAACCGGGACTAGCGGGGGGTCCGGGAATGAGCAGTTCTTC. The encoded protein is CASSLTGTSGGSGNEQFF.

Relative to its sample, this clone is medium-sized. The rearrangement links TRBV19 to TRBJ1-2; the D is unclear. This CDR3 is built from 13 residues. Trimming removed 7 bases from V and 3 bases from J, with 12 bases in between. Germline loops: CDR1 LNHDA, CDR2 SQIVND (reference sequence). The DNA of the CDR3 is TGTGCCAGTAAAGGCGGGATTTACTATGGCTACACCTTC. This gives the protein CASKGGIYYGYTF.

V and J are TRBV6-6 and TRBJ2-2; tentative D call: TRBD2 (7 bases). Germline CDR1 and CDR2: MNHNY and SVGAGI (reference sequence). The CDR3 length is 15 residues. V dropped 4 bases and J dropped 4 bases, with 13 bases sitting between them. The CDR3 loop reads CASSSTGGRTGELFF. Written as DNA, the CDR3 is TGTGCCAGCAGTTCCACCGGGGGGCGCACCGGGGAGCTGTTTTTT.

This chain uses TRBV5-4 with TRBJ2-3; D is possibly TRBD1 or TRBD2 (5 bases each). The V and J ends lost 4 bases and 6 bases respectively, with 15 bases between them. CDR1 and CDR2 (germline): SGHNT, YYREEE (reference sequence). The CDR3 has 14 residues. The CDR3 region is CASSKLLGEDTQYF. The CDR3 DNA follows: TGTGCCAGCAGCAAACTGCTAGGGGAGGATACGCAGTATTTT.

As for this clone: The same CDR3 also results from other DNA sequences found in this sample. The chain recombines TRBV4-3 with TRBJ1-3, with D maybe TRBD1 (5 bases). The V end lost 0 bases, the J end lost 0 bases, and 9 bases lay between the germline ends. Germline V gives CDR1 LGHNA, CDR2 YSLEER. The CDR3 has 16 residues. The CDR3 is CASSQDSRASGNTIYF. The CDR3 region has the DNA TGCGCCAGCAGCCAAGATAGCAGGGCCTCTGGAAACACCATATATTTT.

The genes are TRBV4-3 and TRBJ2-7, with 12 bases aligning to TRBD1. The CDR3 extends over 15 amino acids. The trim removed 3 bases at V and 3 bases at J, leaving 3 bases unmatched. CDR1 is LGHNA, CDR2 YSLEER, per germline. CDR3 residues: CASSQGQGAFYEQYF. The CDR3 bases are TGCGCCAGCAGCCAGGGACAGGGGGCTTTCTACGAGCAGTACTTC.

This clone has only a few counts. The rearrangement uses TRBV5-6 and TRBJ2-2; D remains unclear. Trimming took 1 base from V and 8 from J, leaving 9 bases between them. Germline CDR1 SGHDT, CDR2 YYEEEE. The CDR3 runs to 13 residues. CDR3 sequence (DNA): TGTGCCAGCAGCTTGTCGGCGATTGGGGAGCTGTTTTTT. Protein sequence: CASSLSAIGELFF.

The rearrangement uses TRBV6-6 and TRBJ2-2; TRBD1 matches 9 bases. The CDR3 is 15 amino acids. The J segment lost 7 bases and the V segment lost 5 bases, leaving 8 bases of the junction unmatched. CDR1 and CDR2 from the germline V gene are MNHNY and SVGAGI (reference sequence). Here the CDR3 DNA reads TGTGCCAGCAGTGTGGACAGGGGAGGTAACGGGGAGCTGTTTTTT. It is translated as CASSVDRGGNGELFF.